The 5 T cell receptor beta chains below all came from one sample that was sequenced in a study of CXCR3-negative and CXCR3-positive naive CD8 T cells. No cognate antigen is known for these TCRs. Findings and caveats of the study: More hydrophobic TRB CDR3s were found in CXCR3-positive naive cells than in CXCR3-negative naive cells.

The authors made the TRB cDNA libraries by 5' RACE using UMI labels. TCRdb reprocessed the 5' RACE reads, with one entry per CDR3 protein and no DNA. The sample has some 120,000 distinct CDR3 sequences. The sequenced sample was naive CXCR3+ CD8+ T cells from blood. Subset given: CD45RO-CCR7+CD27+CD95- naive CD8+ T cells expressing CXCR3 (TNR3+). The receptors were gathered from a human donor in good health. Some clones in this sample may be carry-over from other donors' samples.

The genes are TRBV6-2 or TRBV6-3 and TRBJ1-1. Germline V gene data show CDR1 as MNHEY and CDR2 as SVGEGT. The CDR3 is 15 amino acids. CDR3 loop: CASSSLDNLNTEAFF.

Here the CDR3 reads CASSSGDSHDEQFF. V gene TRBV7-9 combines with J gene TRBJ2-1; TCRdb names TRBD2, which stays unverified in the absence of DNA. There are 14 residues in the CDR3. Germline V gene data show CDR1 as SEHNR and CDR2 as FQNEAQ (reference sequence).

The chain links TRBV12-3 or TRBV12-4 to TRBJ2-1; the TCRdb call, TRBD1, lacks DNA for checking. The CDR3 totals 13 residues. CDR3: CASSFPGGAEQFF.

The chain employs TRBV10-3 and TRBJ2-3; the TRBD2 assignment by TCRdb is unverifiable without DNA. This CDR3 has 16 residues. Germline loops: CDR1 ENHRY, CDR2 SYGVKD. This chain's CDR3 is CAISEDLAGGPDTQYF.

This chain connects TRBV13 to TRBJ2-1. This CDR3 contains 13 residues. The germline CDR1 and CDR2 sequences are PRHDT and FYEKMQ (reference sequence). This CDR3 is CASSYPAYNEQFF.